A single sample gave rise to the 3 T cell receptor beta chains below, sequenced in a study of tumor-infiltrating lymphocytes in primary liver carcinoma. Investigators took RNA and DNA out together from 20-30 mg of unsorted bulk tissue. Total RNA (around 0.45 ug) served as template for TCR beta cDNA synthesis primed by a constant-region primer. ARM-PCR was slightly modified, and three nested multiplex PCR rounds with it gave rise to the TCR beta libraries. A C-beta reverse primer was combined with TRBV1-TRBV30 forward primers in the first two PCR rounds, and each round had roughly 9 cycles. TCRdb reprocessed the multiplex PCR reads via MiXCR and lists one record per CDR3 protein. This table has about 29,000 distinct CDR3 sequences, 76% appearing once. Sequenced: liver tumor tissue from sampling region 5. Subset defined: tumor region T5, tumor centre. Receptor source: a man aged 40-55 years with primary liver carcinoma and hepatitis B virus infection.

Worth noting for this clonotype: A read error may produce the germline difference seen at one junction end. The rearrangement links TRBV28 to TRBJ2-7; no clear D gene. The CDR3 covers 13 residues. The V gene's germline CDR1 is MDHEN and CDR2 SYDVKM. CDR3 region: CASSLFRSVEQYF. The CDR3 nucleotides read TGTGCCAGTAGTTTATTCAGGAGCGTCGAGCAGTACTTC.

The V gene is TRBV29-1, the J gene TRBJ2-2; the D gene could be TRBD1 or TRBD2 (5 bases each). Germline assignment: CDR1 SQVTM and CDR2 ANQGSEA. The ends were cut back, 6 bases at V and 16 bases at J, with 36 bases in the middle. CDR3 length equals 17 residues. The DNA for the CDR3 is TGCAGCGTCATAATGGGCACAGGACGGTCGAGCACCAGGGAGTCGTTTTTT. It encodes CSVIMGTGRSSTRESFF.

This chain joins TRBV4-3 and TRBJ2-2; D gene ambiguous. Germline CDR1 LGHNA, CDR2 YSLEER. The CDR3 consists of 16 residues. The ends were cut back, 2 bases at V and 4 bases at J, with 14 bases in the middle. As DNA, the CDR3 is TGCGCCAGCAGCCAAACACTAATGGTTCTCACCGGGGAGCTGTTTTTT. It encodes CASSQTLMVLTGELFF.